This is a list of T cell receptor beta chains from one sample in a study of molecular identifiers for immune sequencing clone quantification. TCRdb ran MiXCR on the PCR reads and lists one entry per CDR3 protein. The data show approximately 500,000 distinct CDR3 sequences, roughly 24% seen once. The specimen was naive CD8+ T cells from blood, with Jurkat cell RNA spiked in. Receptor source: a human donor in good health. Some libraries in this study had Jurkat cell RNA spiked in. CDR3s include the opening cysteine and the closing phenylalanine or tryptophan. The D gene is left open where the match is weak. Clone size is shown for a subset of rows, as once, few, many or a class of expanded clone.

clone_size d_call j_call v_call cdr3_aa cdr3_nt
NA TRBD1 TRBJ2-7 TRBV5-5 CASSPTGISYEQYF TGTGCCAGCAGCCCGACAGGGATCTCCTACGAGCAGTACTTC
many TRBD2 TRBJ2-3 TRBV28 CASSPLAGSTDTQYF TGTGCCAGCAGTCCATTAGCGGGTAGCACAGATACGCAGTATTTT
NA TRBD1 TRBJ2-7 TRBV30 CAWGQALYEQYF TGTGCCTGGGGACAGGCCCTCTACGAGCAGTACTTC
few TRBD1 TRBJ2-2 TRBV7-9 CASSLEAGQGNTGELFF TGTGCCAGCAGCTTGGAGGCGGGACAGGGGAACACCGGGGAGCTGTTTTTT
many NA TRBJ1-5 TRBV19 CASSKGQLTGEPQHF TGTGCCAGTAGTAAAGGACAGCTCACGGGGGAGCCCCAGCATTTT
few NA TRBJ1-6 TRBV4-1 CASSQPGRASSYNSPLHF TGCGCCAGCAGCCAACCGGGACGGGCCAGCTCCTATAATTCACCCCTCCACTTT
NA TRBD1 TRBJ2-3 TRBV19 CASRTTGEGTDTQYF TGTGCCAGTAGAACGACAGGGGAAGGCACAGATACGCAGTATTTT
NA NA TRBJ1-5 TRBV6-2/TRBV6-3 CAGSPTHNQPQHF TGTGCCGGCAGCCCCACCCACAATCAGCCCCAGCATTTT
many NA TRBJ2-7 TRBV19 CASSTGTWDEQYF TGTGCCAGTAGTACCGGGACCTGGGACGAGCAGTACTTC
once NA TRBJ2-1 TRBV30 CAWKEYEQFF TGTGCCTGGAAGGAATATGAGCAGTTCTTC
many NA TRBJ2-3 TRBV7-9 CASSLPDQGFPDTQYF TGTGCCAGCAGCTTGCCGGACCAAGGGTTCCCAGATACGCAGTATTTT
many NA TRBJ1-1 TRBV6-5 CASSYSSGTNTEAFF TGTGCCAGCAGTTACTCATCTGGGACGAACACTGAAGCTTTCTTT
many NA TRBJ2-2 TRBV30 CAWSEGDNTGELFF TGTGCCTGGAGTGAAGGAGATAACACCGGGGAGCTGTTTTTT
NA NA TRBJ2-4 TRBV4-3 CASSQDFGGAKNIQYF TGCGCCAGCAGCCAAGATTTCGGGGGTGCCAAAAACATTCAGTACTTC
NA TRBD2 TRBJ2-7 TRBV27 CASSLRSGGTYEQYF TGTGCCAGCAGTTTACGGAGCGGGGGGACCTACGAGCAGTACTTC
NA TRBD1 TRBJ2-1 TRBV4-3 CASSQRDRGTNEQFF TGCGCCAGCAGCCAAAGGGACAGGGGGACCAATGAGCAGTTCTTC
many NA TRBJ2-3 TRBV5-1 CASSLAFGRITDTQYF TGCGCCAGCAGCTTGGCTTTTGGACGGATCACAGATACGCAGTATTTT
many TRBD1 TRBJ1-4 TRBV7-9 CASSPRDRGRNEKLFF TGTGCCAGCAGCCCCCGGGACAGGGGCCGTAATGAAAAACTGTTTTTT
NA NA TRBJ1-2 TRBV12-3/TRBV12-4 CASSLKWGRGGYTF TGTGCCAGCAGTTTAAAATGGGGTCGGGGTGGCTACACCTTC
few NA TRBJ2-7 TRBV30 CAWSVGYEQYF TGTGCCTGGAGTGTAGGCTACGAGCAGTACTTC
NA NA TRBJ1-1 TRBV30 CAWSVDSNTEAFF TGTGCCTGGAGTGTCGACAGTAACACTGAAGCTTTCTTT
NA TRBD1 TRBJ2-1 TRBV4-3 CASSHGTDTYNEQFF TGCGCCAGCAGCCACGGGACAGACACATACAATGAGCAGTTCTTC
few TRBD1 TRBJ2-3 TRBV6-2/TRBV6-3 CASSHPGQGVGDTQYF TGTGCCAGCAGTCATCCGGGACAGGGAGTGGGAGATACGCAGTATTTT
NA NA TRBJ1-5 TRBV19 CASSLTTRGSGQPQHF TGTGCCAGTAGTTTAACCACTCGGGGTTCGGGTCAGCCCCAGCATTTT
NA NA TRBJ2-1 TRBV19 CASRSGTRSYNQQFF TGTGCCAGTAGATCCGGGACACGCTCCTACAATCAGCAGTTCTTC
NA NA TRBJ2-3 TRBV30 CAWSLTPPDTQYF TGTGCCTGGAGTCTGACTCCCCCAGATACGCAGTATTTT
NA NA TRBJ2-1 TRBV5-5 CASSPGWAGDRHEQFF TGTGCCAGCAGCCCTGGGTGGGCGGGAGACAGGCATGAGCAGTTCTTC
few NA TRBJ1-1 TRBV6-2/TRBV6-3 CASSPPGPYDTEAFF TGTGCCAGCAGTCCTCCCGGGCCATACGACACTGAAGCTTTCTTT
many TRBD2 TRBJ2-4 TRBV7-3 CASSPSPVLAGGPGNIQYF TGTGCCAGCAGCCCATCACCGGTATTAGCGGGAGGGCCTGGAAACATTCAGTACTTC
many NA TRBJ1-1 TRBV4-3 CASSQDSGFPNTEAFF TGCGCCAGCAGCCAAGATTCTGGTTTCCCGAACACTGAAGCTTTCTTT
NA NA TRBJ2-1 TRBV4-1 CASSQLRGAHEQFF TGCGCCAGCAGCCAATTGCGAGGAGCGCATGAGCAGTTCTTC
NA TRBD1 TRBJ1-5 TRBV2 CASRGTGLGFSNQPQHF TGTGCCAGCAGAGGGACAGGGTTGGGCTTTAGCAATCAGCCCCAGCATTTT
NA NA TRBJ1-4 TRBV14 CASSQDGTAETTNEKLVF TGTGCCAGCAGCCAAGATGGGACCGCAGAAACAACTAATGAAAAACTGGTTTTT
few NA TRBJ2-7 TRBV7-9 CASSFHSSRSSYEQYF TGTGCCAGCAGCTTTCATTCTTCGCGGAGCTCCTACGAGCAGTACTTC
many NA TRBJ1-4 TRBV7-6 CASSLDRAGLLFF TGTGCCAGCAGCTTAGACCGGGCCGGATTGCTGTTTTTT
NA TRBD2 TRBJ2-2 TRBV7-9 CASSTWTSGIVGELFF TGTGCCAGCAGCACTTGGACTAGCGGGATAGTCGGGGAGCTGTTTTTT
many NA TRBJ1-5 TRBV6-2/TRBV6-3 CASRVPGANVPQHF TGTGCCAGCCGCGTCCCCGGGGCAAACGTCCCCCAGCATTTT
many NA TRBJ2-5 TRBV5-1 CASSLWPAETQYF TGCGCCAGCAGCTTGTGGCCGGCGGAGACCCAGTACTTC
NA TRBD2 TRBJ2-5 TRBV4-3 CASSTRLAGQETQYF TGCGCCAGCAGCACCCGACTAGCGGGGCAAGAGACCCAGTACTTC
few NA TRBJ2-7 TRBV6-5 CASSRTGISYEQYF TGTGCCAGCAGTCGAACAGGAATCTCCTACGAGCAGTACTTC
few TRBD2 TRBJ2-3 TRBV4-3 CASSQDAPTSGTDTQYF TGCGCCAGCAGCCAAGATGCCCCTACTAGCGGCACAGATACGCAGTATTTT
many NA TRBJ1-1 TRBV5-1 CASSFNGGTEAFF TGCGCCAGCAGCTTTAATGGAGGAACTGAAGCTTTCTTT
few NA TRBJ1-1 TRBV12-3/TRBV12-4 CASSPPRGPEAFF TGTGCCAGCAGTCCCCCGCGAGGGCCTGAAGCTTTCTTT
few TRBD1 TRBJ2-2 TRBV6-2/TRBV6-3 CASSRQGHGELFF TGTGCCAGCAGCCGACAGGGACACGGGGAGCTGTTTTTT
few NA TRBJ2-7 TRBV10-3 CAISGGTMLTYEQYF TGTGCCATCAGTGGGGGAACGATGCTAACCTACGAGCAGTACTTC